These 17 T cell receptor beta chains were sequenced from one sample in a study of cytomegalovirus exposure and HLA in healthy donors. 60 Vbeta and 13 Jbeta primers were used in PCR. Profiled with immunoSEQ multiplex PCR; TCRdb holds only in-frame clones, not every one. This sample has 200,000 or so clones, with roughly 80% found just once. The sequenced sample consisted of PBMCs. All receptors come from a woman aged 35 to 49 in good health and CMV-seronegative.

This clone was found once. The chain recombines TRBV21-1 with TRBJ2-1; the table's D call TRBD2 went unverified against the DNA. TRBV21-1 is described as a pseudogene. The CDR3 loop spans 21 amino acids. CDR3 sequence (DNA): TGTGCCAGCAGCAAAGGGGGGAGGGGGGACTTTCTGACTAGCTCCTACAATGAGCAGTTCTTC. It encodes CASSKGGRGDFLTSSYNEQFF.

This chain uses TRBV2 with TRBJ1-2; 11 nucleotides align to TRBD1. Germline CDR1 reads SNHLY; CDR2 reads FYNNEI. The CDR3 extends over 17 amino acids. The J segment lost 3 bases and the V segment lost 6 bases, leaving 12 bases of the junction unmatched. Here the CDR3 DNA reads TGTGCCAGCAGCCATGAATTTGGACAGGGGGCTGACTATGGCTACACCTTC. It yields the protein CASSHEFGQGADYGYTF.

V is TRBV7-9 and J is TRBJ1-4; 7 bases align to TRBD1. The CDR3 runs 16 residues. The germline V gene has CDR1 SEHNR and CDR2 FQNEAQ (reference sequence). After removal of 3 bases from V and 0 bases from J, the junction contained 4 bases not matched to a gene. Here the CDR3 reads CASSFDRETTNEKLFF. CDR3 nucleotide sequence: TGTGCCAGCAGCTTTGACAGGGAAACAACTAATGAAAAACTGTTTTTT.

V usage is TRBV6-1 and J usage is TRBJ2-5, with 9 nucleotides matching TRBD2. The germline V gene encodes CDR1 MNHNS and CDR2 SASEGT. Unmatched junction bases numbered 7, after V lost 3 bases and J lost 5 bases. This CDR3 comprises 15 residues. The CDR3 spells CASSDRREGRETQYF. CDR3 nucleotide sequence: TGTGCCAGCAGTGACCGGCGGGAGGGCCGGGAGACCCAGTACTTC.

This chain uses TRBV5-1 with TRBJ2-3; D may be TRBD2 (6 bases). V was pared by 3 bases and J by 1 base, with 15 bases between. Germline CDR1 SGHRS, CDR2 YFSETQ. The CDR3 totals 16 residues. CDR3 residues: CASSWRASARTDTQYF. CDR3 sequence (DNA): TGCGCCAGCAGCTGGAGGGCTAGCGCCCGCACAGATACGCAGTATTTT.

This clone showed up just once. V and J are TRBV29-1 and TRBJ2-3, with 8 bases lining up with TRBD1. Per the germline V gene, CDR1 is SQVTM and CDR2 is ANQGSEA. J gave up 4 bases and V 1 base, and 10 bases lay outside the gene matches. There are 16 residues in the CDR3. CDR3 bases: TGCAGCGTTGAAGCGCCGGCAGGGGGCGCGGCAGATACGCAGTATTTT. Amino acids: CSVEAPAGGAADTQYF.

Here the CDR3 DNA reads TGTGCCAGCAGTTCGCGGTTGGGCACTGAAGCTTTCTTT. Amino acids: CASSSRLGTEAFF. This chain links TRBV28 with TRBJ1-1, with no clear D. The CDR3 has 13 amino acids. V was shortened by 4 bases and J by 4 bases, with 10 bases between the two germline ends. Germline loops: CDR1 MDHEN, CDR2 SYDVKM.

This clone was seen only a few times. The chain recombines TRBV11-2 with TRBJ2-2; D may be TRBD1 (5 bases). The V end lost 2 bases, the J end lost 5 bases, and 12 bases lay between the germline ends. Germline CDR1 and CDR2: SGHAT and FQNNGV. CDR3 length: 15 amino acids. In DNA form, the CDR3 reads TGTGCCAGCAGCTTAATTCCAGGGCAAACCGGGGAGCTGTTTTTT. Protein product: CASSLIPGQTGELFF.

The chain carries TRBV30 and TRBJ1-5, with a possible D match to TRBD1 (6 bases). V was clipped by 0 bases and J by 5 bases, with 11 bases between them. Germline V gene data show CDR1 as GTSNPN and CDR2 as SVGIG (reference sequence). The CDR3 is made up of 14 amino acids. As DNA, the CDR3 is TGTGCCTGGAGTGTACTGGACAGAGATCAGCCCCAGCATTTT. Translating gives CAWSVLDRDQPQHF.

Only one count was recorded for this clone. This rearrangement joins TRBV25-1 to TRBJ2-5; TRBD1 matches 8 bases. This CDR3 is 14 amino acids long. The germline gives CDR1 MGHDK, CDR2 SYGVNS. Trimming took 6 bases from V and 5 from J; bases not matched to a gene: 8. CDR3 sequence reads: CASREDRGTETQYF. The CDR3 DNA reads TGTGCCAGCAGGGAAGACAGGGGAACTGAGACCCAGTACTTC.

This rearrangement joins TRBV19 to TRBJ1-1, with 8 bases identical to TRBD1. CDR1 and CDR2 from the germline V gene are LNHDA and SQIVND (reference sequence). CDR3 length: 14 residues. J lost 3 bases, V lost 0 bases, and 0 bases had no gene match. The CDR3, as DNA: TGTGCCAGTAGTATAGACAGGGGGCACACTGAAGCTTTCTTT. As protein: CASSIDRGHTEAFF. Filled out from reference TRBV19 and TRBJ1-1, the complete variable domain reads DGGITQSPKYLFRKEGQNVTLSCEQNLNHDAMYWYRQDPGQGLRLIYYSQIVNDFQKGDIAEGYSVSREKKESFPLTVTSAQKNPTAFYLCASSIDRGHTEAFFGQGTRLTVV.

V gene TRBV9 combines with J gene TRBJ2-2; 8 positions agree with TRBD2. The CDR3 consists of 17 residues. The V gene's germline CDR1 is SGDLS and CDR2 YYNGEE. Unmatched junction bases numbered 8, after V lost 0 bases and J lost 4 bases. The CDR3: CASSVASTGGVTGELFF. The CDR3 region has the DNA TGTGCCAGCAGCGTAGCTTCAACGGGAGGGGTCACCGGGGAGCTGTTTTTT.

This sequence joins TRBV27 and TRBJ1-1; D unresolved. The CDR3 is 13 residues long. Germline loops: CDR1 MNHEY, CDR2 SMNVEV (reference sequence). V lost 4 bases to trimming and J lost 5 bases, with 11 bases between them. CDR3 loop: CASSSRRGTEAFF. CDR3 in DNA: TGTGCCAGCAGTTCCCGTAGAGGAACTGAAGCTTTCTTT.

This clone has more than one count but fewer than ten. This chain links TRBV4-1 with TRBJ2-7; TRBD2 might be the D (6 bases). The germline V gene has CDR1 MGHRA and CDR2 YSYEKL. The CDR3 totals 16 residues. V lost 4 bases to trimming and J lost 1 base, with 17 bases between them. In DNA form, the CDR3 reads TGCGCCAGCAGCCCTAGGGGAGGCGCGCCTTCCTACGAGCAGTACTTC. Protein sequence: CASSPRGGAPSYEQYF.

The chain employs TRBV7-9 and TRBJ1-1; 8 bases are a match to TRBD1. The CDR3 consists of 14 residues. Per the germline V gene, CDR1 is SEHNR and CDR2 is FQNEAQ (reference sequence). The J segment lost 1 base and the V segment lost 4 bases, leaving 2 bases of the junction unmatched. CDR3 bases: TGTGCCAGCAGCTCCCAGGGGGCGAACACTGAAGCTTTCTTT. Its translation: CASSSQGANTEAFF.

V and J are TRBV6-6 and TRBJ2-7; 7 bases match TRBD2. The CDR3 runs 13 residues. Germline-derived CDR1 and CDR2 are MNHNY and SVGAGI (reference sequence). The J segment lost 3 bases and the V segment lost 5 bases, leaving 4 bases of the junction unmatched. Here the CDR3 reads CASSKQRDYEQYF. As DNA, the CDR3 is TGTGCCAGCAGTAAACAGCGGGACTACGAGCAGTACTTC.

The chain employs TRBV28 and TRBJ2-7; D might be TRBD2 (5 bases). Trimming took off 2 bases at V and 4 bases at J, with 9 bases between the two ends. This CDR3 is built from 13 residues. Germline V gives CDR1 MDHEN, CDR2 SYDVKM. DNA of the CDR3: TGTGCCAGCAGTTTACCAGGACTTTACGAGCAGTACTTC. This sequence encodes CASSLPGLYEQYF. The whole variable domain, filled in from reference TRBV28 and TRBJ2-7, reads DVKVTQSSRYLVKRTGEKVFLECVQDMDHENMFWYRQDPGLGLRLIYFSYDVKMKEKGDIPEGYSVSREKKERFSLILESASTNQTSMYLCASSLPGLYEQYFGPGTRLTVT.